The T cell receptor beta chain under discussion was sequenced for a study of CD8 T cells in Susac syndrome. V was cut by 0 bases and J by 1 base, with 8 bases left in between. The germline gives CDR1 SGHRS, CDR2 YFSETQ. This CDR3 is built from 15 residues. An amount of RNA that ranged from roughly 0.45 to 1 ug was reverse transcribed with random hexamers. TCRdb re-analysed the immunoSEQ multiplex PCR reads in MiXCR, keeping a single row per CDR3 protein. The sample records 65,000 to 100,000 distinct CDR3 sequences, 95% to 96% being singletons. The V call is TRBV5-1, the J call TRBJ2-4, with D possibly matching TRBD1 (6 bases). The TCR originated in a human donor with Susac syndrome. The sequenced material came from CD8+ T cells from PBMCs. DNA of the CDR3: TGCGCCAGCAGCTTGGACCAGGGGGCCAAAAACATTCAGTACTTC. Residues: CASSLDQGAKNIQYF.